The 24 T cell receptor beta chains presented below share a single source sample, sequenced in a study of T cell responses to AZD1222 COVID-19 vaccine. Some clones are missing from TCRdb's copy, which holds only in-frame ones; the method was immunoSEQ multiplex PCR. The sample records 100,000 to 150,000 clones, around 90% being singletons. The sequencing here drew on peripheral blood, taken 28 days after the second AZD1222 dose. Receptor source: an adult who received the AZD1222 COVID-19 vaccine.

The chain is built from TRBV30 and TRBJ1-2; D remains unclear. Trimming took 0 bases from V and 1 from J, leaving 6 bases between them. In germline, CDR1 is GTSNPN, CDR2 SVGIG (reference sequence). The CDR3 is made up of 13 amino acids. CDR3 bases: TGTGCCTGGAGTGTACTAAATAACTATGGCTACACCTTC. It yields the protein CAWSVLNNYGYTF.

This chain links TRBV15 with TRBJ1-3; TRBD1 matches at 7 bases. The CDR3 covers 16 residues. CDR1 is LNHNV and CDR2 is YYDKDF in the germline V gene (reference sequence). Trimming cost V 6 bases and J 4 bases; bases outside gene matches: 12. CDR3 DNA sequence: TGTGCCACCAGTAAACCCGGGACAGCAGGCGGAAACACCATATATTTT. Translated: CATSKPGTAGGNTIYF.

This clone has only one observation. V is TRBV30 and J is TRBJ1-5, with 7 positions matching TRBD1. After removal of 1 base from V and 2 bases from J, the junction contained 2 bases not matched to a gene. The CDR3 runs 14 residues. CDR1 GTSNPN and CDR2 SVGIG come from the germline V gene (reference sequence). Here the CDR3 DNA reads TGTGCCTGGAGTGAGGGGGCCGGCAATCAGCCCCAGCATTTT. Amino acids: CAWSEGAGNQPQHF.

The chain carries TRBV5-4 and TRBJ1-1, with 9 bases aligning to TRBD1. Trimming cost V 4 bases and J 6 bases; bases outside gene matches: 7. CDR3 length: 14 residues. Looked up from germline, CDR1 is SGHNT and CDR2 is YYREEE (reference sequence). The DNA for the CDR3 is TGTGCCAGCAGCCGCCGGGACAGGGAAGCTGAAGCTTTCTTT. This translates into CASSRRDREAEAFF. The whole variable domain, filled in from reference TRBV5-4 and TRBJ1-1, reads ETGVTQSPTHLIKTRGQQVTLRCSSQSGHNTVSWYQQALGQGPQFIFQYYREEENGRGNFPPRFSGLQFPNYSSELNVNALELDDSALYLCASSRRDREAEAFFGQGTRLTVV.

CDR3 protein: CASSTTGGGQPQHF. DNA of the CDR3: TGTGCCAGTAGTACAACAGGGGGGGGTCAGCCCCAGCATTTT. V is TRBV19 and J is TRBJ1-5; 8 bases match TRBD1. Germline CDR1 LNHDA, CDR2 SQIVND (reference sequence). V gave up 4 bases and J gave up 6 bases; unmatched junction bases: 5. This CDR3 contains 14 residues.

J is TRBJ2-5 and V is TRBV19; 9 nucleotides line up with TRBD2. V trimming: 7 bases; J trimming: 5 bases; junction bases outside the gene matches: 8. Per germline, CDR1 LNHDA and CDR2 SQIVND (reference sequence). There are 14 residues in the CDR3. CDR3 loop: CASNAGGPGETQYF. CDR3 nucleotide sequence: TGTGCCAGTAACGCGGGAGGGCCGGGTGAGACCCAGTACTTC.

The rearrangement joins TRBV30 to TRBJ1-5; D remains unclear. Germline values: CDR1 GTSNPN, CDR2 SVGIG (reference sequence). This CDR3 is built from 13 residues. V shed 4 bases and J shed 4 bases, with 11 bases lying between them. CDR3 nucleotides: TGTGCCTGGAACCCAGGACCAAATCAGCCCCAGCATTTT. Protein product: CAWNPGPNQPQHF. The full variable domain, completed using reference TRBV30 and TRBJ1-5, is SQTIHQWPATLVQPVGSPLSLECTVEGTSNPNLYWYRQAAGRGLQLLFYSVGIGQISSEVPQNLSASRPQDRQFILSSKKLLLSDSGFYLCAWNPGPNQPQHFGDGTRLSIL.

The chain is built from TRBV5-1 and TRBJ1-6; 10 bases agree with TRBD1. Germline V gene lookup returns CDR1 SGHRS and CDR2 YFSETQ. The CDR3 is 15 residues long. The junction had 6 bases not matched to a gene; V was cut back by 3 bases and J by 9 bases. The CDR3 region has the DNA TGCGCCAGCAGCTGGGGGACAGGGGTTTTTTCACCCCTCCACTTT. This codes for CASSWGTGVFSPLHF.

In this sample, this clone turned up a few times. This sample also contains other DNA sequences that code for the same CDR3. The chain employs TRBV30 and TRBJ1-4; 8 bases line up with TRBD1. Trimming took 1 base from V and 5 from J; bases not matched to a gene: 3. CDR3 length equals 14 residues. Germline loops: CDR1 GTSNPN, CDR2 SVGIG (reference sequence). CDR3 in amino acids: CAWSAGTGNEKLFF. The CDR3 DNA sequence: TGTGCCTGGAGTGCTGGGACAGGAAATGAAAAACTGTTTTTT. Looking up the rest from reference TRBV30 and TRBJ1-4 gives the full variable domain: SQTIHQWPATLVQPVGSPLSLECTVEGTSNPNLYWYRQAAGRGLQLLFYSVGIGQISSEVPQNLSASRPQDRQFILSSKKLLLSDSGFYLCAWSAGTGNEKLFFGSGTQLSVL.

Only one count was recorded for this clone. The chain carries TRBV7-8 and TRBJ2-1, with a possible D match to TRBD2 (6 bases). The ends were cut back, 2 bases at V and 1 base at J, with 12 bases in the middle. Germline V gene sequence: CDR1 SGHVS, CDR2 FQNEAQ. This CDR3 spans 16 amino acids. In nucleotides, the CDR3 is TGTGCCAGCAGCTTAAAGGGAGGCACGTCCTACAATGAGCAGTTCTTC. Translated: CASSLKGGTSYNEQFF.

The CDR3 region is CASSLGLAGTKKDTQYF. The CDR3 nucleotides are TGTGCCAGCAGCTTAGGCCTCGCCGGGACTAAAAAAGATACGCAGTATTTT. The chain combines TRBV7-9 with TRBJ2-3; 7 nucleotides line up with TRBD2. The germline gives CDR1 SEHNR, CDR2 FQNEAQ (reference sequence). The length of the CDR3 is 17 residues. With V trimmed by 1 base and J by 5 bases, 12 bases remained unmatched.

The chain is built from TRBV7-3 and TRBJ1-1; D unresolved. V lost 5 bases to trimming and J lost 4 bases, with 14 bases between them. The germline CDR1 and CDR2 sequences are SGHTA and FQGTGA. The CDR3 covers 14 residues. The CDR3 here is CASSLLGQPTEAFF. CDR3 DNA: TGTGCCAGCAGCCTACTAGGCCAGCCCACTGAAGCTTTCTTT.

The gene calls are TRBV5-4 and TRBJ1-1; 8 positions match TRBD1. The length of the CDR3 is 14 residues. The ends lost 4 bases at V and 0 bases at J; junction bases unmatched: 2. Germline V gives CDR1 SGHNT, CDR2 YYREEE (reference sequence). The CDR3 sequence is CASSTGQVNTEAFF. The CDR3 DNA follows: TGTGCCAGCAGCACGGGACAGGTGAACACTGAAGCTTTCTTT.

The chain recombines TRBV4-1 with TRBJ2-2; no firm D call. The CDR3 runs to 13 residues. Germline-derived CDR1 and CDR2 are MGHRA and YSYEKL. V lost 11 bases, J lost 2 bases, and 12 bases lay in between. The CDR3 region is CAAGNSNTGELFF. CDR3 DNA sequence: TGCGCCGCCGGTAACAGTAACACCGGGGAGCTGTTTTTT.

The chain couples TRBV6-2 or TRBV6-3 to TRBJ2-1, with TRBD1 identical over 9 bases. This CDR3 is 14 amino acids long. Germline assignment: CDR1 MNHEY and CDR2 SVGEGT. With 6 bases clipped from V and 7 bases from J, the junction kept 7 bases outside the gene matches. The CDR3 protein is CASSPGQGLNEQFF. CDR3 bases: TGTGCCAGCAGCCCGGGACAGGGTTTAAATGAGCAGTTCTTC.

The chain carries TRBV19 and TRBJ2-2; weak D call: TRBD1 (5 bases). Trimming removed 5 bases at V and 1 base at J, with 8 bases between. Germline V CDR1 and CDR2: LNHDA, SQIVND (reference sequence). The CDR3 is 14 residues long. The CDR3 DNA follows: TGTGCCAGTAGTGCTCAGGGGAACACCGGGGAGCTGTTTTTT. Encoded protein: CASSAQGNTGELFF.

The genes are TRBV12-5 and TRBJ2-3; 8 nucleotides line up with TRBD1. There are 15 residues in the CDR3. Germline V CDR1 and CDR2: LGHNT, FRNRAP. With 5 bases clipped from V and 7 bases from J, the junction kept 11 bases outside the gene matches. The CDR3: CASGTGQVIANTQYF. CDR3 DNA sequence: TGTGCTAGTGGTACGGGACAGGTTATAGCCAATACGCAGTATTTT. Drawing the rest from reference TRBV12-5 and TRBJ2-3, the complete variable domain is DARVTQTPRHKVTEMGQEVTMRCQPILGHNTVFWYRQTMMQGLELLAYFRNRAPLDDSGMPKDRFSAEMPDATLATLKIQPSEPRDSAVYFCASGTGQVIANTQYFGPGTRLTVL.

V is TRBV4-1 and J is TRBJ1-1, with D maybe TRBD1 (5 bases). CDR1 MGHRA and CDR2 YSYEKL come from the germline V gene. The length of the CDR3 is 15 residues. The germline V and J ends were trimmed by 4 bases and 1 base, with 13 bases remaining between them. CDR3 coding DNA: TGCGCCAGCAGCCCCGGAGAAGGGGCGAACACTGAAGCTTTCTTT. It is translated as CASSPGEGANTEAFF.

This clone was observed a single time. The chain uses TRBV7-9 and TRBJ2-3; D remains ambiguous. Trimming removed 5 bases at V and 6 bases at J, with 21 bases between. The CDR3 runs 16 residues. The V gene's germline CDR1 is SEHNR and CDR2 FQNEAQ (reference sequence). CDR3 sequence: CASSPKGSRTGDTQYF. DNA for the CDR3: TGTGCCAGCAGCCCTAAGGGCAGCCGGACCGGGGATACGCAGTATTTT.

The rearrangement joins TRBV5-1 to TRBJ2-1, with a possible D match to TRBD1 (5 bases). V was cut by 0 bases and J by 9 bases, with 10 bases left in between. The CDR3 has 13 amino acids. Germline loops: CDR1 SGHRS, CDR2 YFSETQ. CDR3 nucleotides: TGCGCCAGCAGCTTGGAACAGGCAGGTGAGCAGTTCTTC. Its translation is CASSLEQAGEQFF.

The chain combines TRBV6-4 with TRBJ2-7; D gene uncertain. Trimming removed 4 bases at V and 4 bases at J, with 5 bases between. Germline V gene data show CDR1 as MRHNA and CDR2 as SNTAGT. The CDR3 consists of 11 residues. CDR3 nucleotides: TGTGCCAGCAGTGGAGAATACGAGCAGTACGTC. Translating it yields CASSGEYEQYV.

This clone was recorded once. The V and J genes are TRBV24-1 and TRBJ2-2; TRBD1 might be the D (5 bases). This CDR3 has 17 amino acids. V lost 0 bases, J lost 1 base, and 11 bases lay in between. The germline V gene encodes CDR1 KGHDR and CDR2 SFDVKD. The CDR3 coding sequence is TGTGCCACCAGTGATTTGCAGGGCCGATTGAACACCGGGGAGCTGTTTTTT. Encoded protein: CATSDLQGRLNTGELFF.

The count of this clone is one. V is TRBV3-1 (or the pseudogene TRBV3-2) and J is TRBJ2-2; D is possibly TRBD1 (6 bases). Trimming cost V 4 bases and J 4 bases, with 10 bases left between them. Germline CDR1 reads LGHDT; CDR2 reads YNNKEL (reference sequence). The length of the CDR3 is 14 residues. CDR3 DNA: TGTGCCAGCAGCCCAACAGGGTTCACCGGGGAGCTGTTTTTT. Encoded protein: CASSPTGFTGELFF.

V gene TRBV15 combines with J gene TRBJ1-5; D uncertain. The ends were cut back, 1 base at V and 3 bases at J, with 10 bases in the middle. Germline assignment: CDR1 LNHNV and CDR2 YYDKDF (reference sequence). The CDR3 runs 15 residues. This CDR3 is CATSRALGYNQPQHF. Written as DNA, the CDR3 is TGTGCCACCAGCAGAGCTTTGGGGTACAATCAGCCCCAGCATTTT.